The present entry profiles one T cell receptor (beta chain) with its context. Generated by immunoSEQ multiplex PCR, the TCRdb table keeps only in-frame clones and is missing some. The table includes 470,000 or so clones, approximately 90% detected once. These data belong to a study of blood T cell repertoires in COVID-19. Study in general: The United States, Italy and Spain provided the acute and convalescent COVID-19 samples.

V gave up 5 bases and J gave up 1 base; unmatched junction bases: 10. The CDR3 is made up of 17 amino acids. In germline, CDR1 is SGDLS, CDR2 YYNGEE. The origin of this receptor is a woman in her twenties or thirties with acute or convalescent COVID-19. The rearrangement joins TRBV9 to TRBJ2-2; 8 bases agree with TRBD2. The specimen was peripheral blood. The chain's CDR3 is CASSNLRSGGNTGELFF. The CDR3 DNA reads TGTGCCAGCAGTAACCTACGCAGCGGGGGGAACACCGGGGAGCTGTTTTTT. The whole variable domain, filled in from reference TRBV9 and TRBJ2-2, reads DSGVTQTPKHLITATGQRVTLRCSPRSGDLSVYWYQQSLDQGLQFLIQYYNGEERAKGNILERFSAQQFPDLHSELNLSSLELGDSALYFCASSNLRSGGNTGELFFGEGSRLTVL.